These 30 T cell receptor beta chains were sequenced from one sample in a study of OX40 agonist ivuxolimab in advanced cancers. Using immunoSEQ multiplex PCR, the repertoire was profiled, and TCRdb retains in-frame clones only, with some absent. The table lists 25,000 to 35,000 clones, approximately 81% of them singletons. Sequenced here: CD4+ or CD8+ T cells sorted from blood, sampled in a trial of the OX40 agonist ivuxolimab. The source is an adult with an advanced solid tumor such as melanoma, head and neck, liver or kidney cancer.

This chain connects TRBV5-1 to TRBJ2-7; 8 bases align to TRBD1. The germline CDR1 and CDR2 sequences are SGHRS and YFSETQ. The CDR3 consists of 15 residues. J gave up 1 base and V 2 bases, and 5 bases lay outside the gene matches. The DNA of the CDR3 is TGCGCCAGCAGCTTACAGGGGGACATGTCCTACGAGCAGTACTTC. Translating gives CASSLQGDMSYEQYF.

The rearrangement links TRBV15 to TRBJ1-1, with a possible D match to TRBD1 (6 bases). The CDR3 runs to 17 residues. The germline V and J ends were trimmed by 0 bases and 2 bases, with 16 bases remaining between them. The germline gives CDR1 LNHNV, CDR2 YYDKDF (reference sequence). CDR3 sequence (DNA): TGTGCCACCAGCAGAGATCCTGGGACACGTACAAACACTGAAGCTTTCTTT. Translation: CATSRDPGTRTNTEAFF.

The chain uses TRBV27 and TRBJ2-4, with D possibly called TRBD1 or TRBD2 (5 bases each). The ends were cut back, 2 bases at V and 0 bases at J, with 5 bases in the middle. CDR3 size: 14 residues. The germline gives CDR1 MNHEY, CDR2 SMNVEV (reference sequence). CDR3 in DNA: TGTGCCAGCAGTTTAGGGACAGCCAAAAACATTCAGTACTTC. Protein product: CASSLGTAKNIQYF.

This chain's CDR3 is CASSLGGMSGNTIYF. Written as DNA, the CDR3 is TGCGCCAGCAGCTTGGGGGGGATGTCTGGAAACACCATATATTTT. V is TRBV5-1 and J is TRBJ1-3; D perhaps matches TRBD1 (5 bases). Germline lookup yields CDR1 SGHRS and CDR2 YFSETQ. The V and J ends lost 0 bases and 1 base respectively, with 8 bases between them. There are 15 residues in the CDR3.

The chain is built from TRBV11-2 and TRBJ2-2; 7 bases map to TRBD1. The CDR3 has 13 residues. V lost 5 bases to trimming and J lost 6 bases; unmatched junction nucleotides: 3. Germline loops: CDR1 SGHAT, CDR2 FQNNGV. The CDR3 coding sequence is TGTGCCAGCAGCGTCGACAGGGCCGGGGAGCTGTTTTTT. This gives the protein CASSVDRAGELFF.

This chain connects TRBV18 to TRBJ1-5; 8 positions match TRBD1. Per the germline V gene, CDR1 is KGHSH and CDR2 is LQKENI. The CDR3 has 15 amino acids. The J segment lost 1 base and the V segment lost 4 bases, leaving 3 bases of the junction unmatched. The CDR3 loop is CASSLGQVSNQPQHF. CDR3 nucleotides: TGTGCCAGCTCACTGGGACAGGTCAGCAATCAGCCCCAGCATTTT.

The rearrangement uses TRBV19 and TRBJ2-3, with unresolved D. CDR1 LNHDA and CDR2 SQIVND come from the germline V gene (reference sequence). Trimming shortened V by 7 bases and J by 0 bases, and 11 bases separated the two germline ends. This CDR3 has 14 amino acids. This chain's CDR3 is CASKSEPSTDTQYF. CDR3 nucleotides: TGTGCCAGTAAATCAGAGCCTAGCACAGATACGCAGTATTTT.

The rearrangement joins TRBV11-2 to TRBJ1-1; D is undetermined. Germline V CDR1 and CDR2: SGHAT, FQNNGV. Trimming took off 3 bases at V and 4 bases at J, with 9 bases between the two ends. The CDR3 totals 13 residues. CDR3 amino acids: CASSFSESTEAFF. Written as DNA, the CDR3 is TGTGCCAGCAGCTTTTCCGAGAGCACTGAAGCTTTCTTT. Full variable domain (outside the CDR3, taken from reference TRBV11-2 and TRBJ1-1): EAGVAQSPRYKIIEKRQSVAFWCNPISGHATLYWYQQILGQGPKLLIQFQNNGVVDDSQLPKDRFSAERLKGVDSTLKIQPAKLEDSAVYLCASSFSESTEAFFGQGTRLTVV.

The chain joins TRBV6-1 to TRBJ1-1; tentatively, D is TRBD1 (5 bases). V lost 4 bases and J lost 1, with 10 bases in between. This CDR3 has 14 amino acids. The germline gives CDR1 MNHNS, CDR2 SASEGT. The CDR3 spells CASSARGRNTEAFF. In DNA, the CDR3 is TGTGCCAGCAGTGCGCGGGGACGGAACACTGAAGCTTTCTTT.

J is TRBJ1-6 and V is TRBV11-1, with a possible D match to TRBD1 (6 bases). Germline V CDR1 and CDR2: SGHAT, FQDESV (reference sequence). CDR3 length equals 14 residues. V was cut by 5 bases and J by 6 bases, with 11 bases left in between. CDR3 loop: CASSRTDSNSPLHF. The CDR3 nucleotides are TGTGCCAGCAGCAGGACAGATTCTAATTCACCCCTCCACTTT.

The chain recombines TRBV6-1 with TRBJ2-3, with D maybe TRBD2 (5 bases). Germline V gene sequence: CDR1 MNHNS, CDR2 SASEGT. The CDR3 has 15 residues. Trimming pared 5 bases from V and 0 bases from J, leaving 12 bases between. CDR3 sequence (DNA): TGTGCCAGCAGTCGCCGAGGGCCTAGCACAGATACGCAGTATTTT. Its translation is CASSRRGPSTDTQYF.

The chain recombines TRBV10-1 with TRBJ2-5; a weak D match, TRBD1 (6 bases). Germline lookup yields CDR1 WNHNN and CDR2 SYGVQD (reference sequence). The CDR3 sequence is 15 residues long. Trimming took off 3 bases at V and 0 bases at J, with 11 bases between the two ends. The CDR3 sequence: CASSDMDRHQETQYF. The CDR3, as DNA: TGCGCCAGCAGTGACATGGACAGACACCAAGAGACCCAGTACTTC.

A single count supports this clone. This chain joins TRBV5-1 and TRBJ1-3, with D unresolved. Germline assignment: CDR1 SGHRS and CDR2 YFSETQ. The CDR3 is made up of 17 amino acids. V was trimmed by 0 bases and J by 0 bases, leaving 13 bases between them. The CDR3, as DNA: TGCGCCAGCAGCTTGGGGGCAGGCCCACTCTCTGGAAACACCATATATTTT. This encodes CASSLGAGPLSGNTIYF.

The CDR3 DNA is TGTGCCAGCAGCAAAGGCAATGAGCAGTTCTTC. As protein: CASSKGNEQFF. The chain joins TRBV21-1 to TRBJ2-1. TRBV21-1 is listed as a pseudogene. The CDR3 extends over 11 amino acids.

A note on this clone: The junction departs from the called germline gene at one end, perhaps through a read error. The J gene is TRBJ1-2, the V gene TRBV4-2; tentative D call: TRBD1 (5 bases). Germline V gives CDR1 LGHNA, CDR2 YNFKEQ. The CDR3 is made up of 14 amino acids. CDR3: CASSGFGTYSTPSF. CDR3 DNA sequence: TGTGCCAGCAGCGGCTTTGGGACTTACTCCACCCCATCCTTC.

This rearrangement joins TRBV7-9 to TRBJ1-6, with D unclear. CDR1 and CDR2 from the germline V gene are SEHNR and FQNEAQ (reference sequence). CDR3 length: 14 residues. V lost 2 bases and J 8 bases, leaving 10 bases between the germline ends. Written as DNA, the CDR3 is TGTGCCAGCAGCTTAAATCAGAATTATTCACCCCTCCACTTT. Translated, it gives CASSLNQNYSPLHF.

This clone was observed a handful of times. The rearrangement uses TRBV2 and TRBJ2-2, with a tentative D call TRBD1 (5 bases). Germline CDR1 is SNHLY and CDR2 is FYNNEI. Trimming took off 7 bases at V and 0 bases at J, with 9 bases between the two ends. The length of the CDR3 is 14 residues. CDR3 coding DNA: TGTGCCAGCAAGGGGAATTCGAACACCGGGGAGCTGTTTTTT. Residues: CASKGNSNTGELFF.

This clone was counted a few times. The genes are TRBV29-1 and TRBJ2-2, with D possibly TRBD2 on 6 matching bases. The V and J ends lost 4 bases and 4 bases respectively, with 13 bases between them. CDR3 length: 14 residues. Looked up from germline, CDR1 is SQVTM and CDR2 is ANQGSEA. The CDR3 here is CSVGTQGGTGELFF. The CDR3 nucleotides are TGCAGCGTTGGTACCCAGGGAGGCACCGGGGAGCTGTTTTTT.

The rearrangement uses TRBV6-5 and TRBJ1-2; TRBD1 is a possible D gene (5 bases). CDR3 length: 14 residues. Trimming shortened V by 7 bases and J by 4 bases, and 16 bases separated the two germline ends. Germline V gene lookup returns CDR1 MNHEY and CDR2 SVGAGI. The CDR3 region is CASTRGEGRYGYTF. Here the CDR3 DNA reads TGTGCCAGCACCCGAGGGGAGGGGCGCTATGGCTACACCTTC.

This chain uses TRBV5-1 with TRBJ1-5; possibly TRBD1 for D (5 bases). CDR3 length equals 14 residues. Germline V gives CDR1 SGHRS, CDR2 YFSETQ. V lost 0 bases and J lost 4, with 8 bases in between. The CDR3 protein is CASSLGGINQPQHF. CDR3 in DNA: TGCGCCAGCAGCTTGGGGGGGATTAATCAGCCCCAGCATTTT.

V gene TRBV11-1 combines with J gene TRBJ1-2; D is undetermined. V was shortened by 5 bases and J by 1 base, with 8 bases between the two germline ends. Germline CDR1 is SGHAT and CDR2 is FQDESV (reference sequence). This CDR3 region has 13 residues. The CDR3, as DNA: TGTGCCAGCAGCCTCAGACTTAACTATGGCTACACCTTC. The encoded protein is CASSLRLNYGYTF.

CDR3 loop: CASSQGDPGGETQYF. The CDR3 DNA follows: TGCGCCAGCAGCCAAGGGGACCCAGGGGGAGAGACCCAGTACTTC. This rearrangement joins TRBV4-1 to TRBJ2-5, with 7 bases lining up with TRBD1. Germline CDR1 MGHRA, CDR2 YSYEKL. V was clipped by 1 base and J by 4 bases; unmatched bases: 6. The CDR3 is 15 amino acids.

V usage is TRBV30 and J usage is TRBJ1-2, with D maybe TRBD1 (6 bases). Germline V gene lookup returns CDR1 GTSNPN and CDR2 SVGIG (reference sequence). This CDR3 has 15 amino acids. V dropped 0 bases and J dropped 4 bases, with 15 bases sitting between them. The CDR3 bases are TGTGCCTGGAGTGTAGCGCGGACAGCCCTCTATGGCTACACCTTC. As protein: CAWSVARTALYGYTF.

V gene TRBV30 combines with J gene TRBJ1-1; D gene unclear. From germline, CDR1 is GTSNPN and CDR2 SVGIG (reference sequence). Trimming took off 2 bases at V and 7 bases at J, with 8 bases between the two ends. The CDR3 totals 11 residues. For the CDR3, the DNA is TGTGCCTGGAGTAGGAACCTTGAAGCTTTCTTT. Translating it yields CAWSRNLEAFF.

The rearrangement links TRBV11-2 to TRBJ2-2, with D perhaps given as TRBD1 or TRBD2 (5 bases each). V lost 5 bases, J lost 1 base, and 11 bases lay in between. CDR3 length equals 15 residues. Germline V gene sequence: CDR1 SGHAT, CDR2 FQNNGV. CDR3 nucleotide sequence: TGTGCCAGCAGCAGAGGGACCGAGAACACCGGGGAGCTGTTTTTT. Amino acids: CASSRGTENTGELFF.

The chain has TRBV19 and TRBJ2-1; a possible D gene is TRBD2 (7 bases). CDR3 length: 16 amino acids. Trimming cost V 5 bases and J 5 bases, with 19 bases left between them. Germline lookup yields CDR1 LNHDA and CDR2 SQIVND (reference sequence). CDR3: CASSPTGGRVHNEQFF. The DNA of the CDR3 is TGTGCCAGTAGTCCCACGGGGGGCCGGGTTCACAATGAGCAGTTCTTC.

This chain connects TRBV18 to TRBJ1-1; possibly TRBD1 for D (5 bases). Trimming took 2 bases from V and 3 from J, leaving 7 bases between them. Germline V lookup: CDR1 KGHSH, CDR2 LQKENI. CDR3 size: 13 residues. The CDR3 sequence is CASSPGADTEAFF. CDR3 coding DNA: TGTGCCAGCTCACCAGGGGCCGACACTGAAGCTTTCTTT.

The chain carries TRBV9 and TRBJ2-1, with no clear D. Germline lookup yields CDR1 SGDLS and CDR2 YYNGEE. Trimming took off 0 bases at V and 10 bases at J, with 11 bases between the two ends. This CDR3 is built from 13 residues. The DNA for the CDR3 is TGTGCCAGCAGCGTAGTCCCTGCCGGCGAGCAGTTCTTC. Amino acids: CASSVVPAGEQFF.

The rearrangement uses TRBV7-9 and TRBJ2-5; D is uncertain. The germline CDR1 and CDR2 sequences are SEHNR and FQNEAQ (reference sequence). The CDR3 loop spans 14 amino acids. The V end was cut by 4 bases, the J end by 1 base, with 10 bases between. The CDR3 protein is CASSSLGSQETQYF. Written as DNA, the CDR3 is TGTGCCAGCAGCTCCTTGGGCAGCCAAGAGACCCAGTACTTC.

This chain links TRBV5-6 with TRBJ2-7; D remains ambiguous. V was trimmed by 4 bases and J by 0 bases, leaving 8 bases between them. This CDR3 is built from 13 residues. Germline loops: CDR1 SGHDT, CDR2 YYEEEE. The chain's CDR3 is CASSVRASYEQYF. In DNA form, the CDR3 reads TGTGCCAGCAGCGTACGCGCCTCCTACGAGCAGTACTTC.